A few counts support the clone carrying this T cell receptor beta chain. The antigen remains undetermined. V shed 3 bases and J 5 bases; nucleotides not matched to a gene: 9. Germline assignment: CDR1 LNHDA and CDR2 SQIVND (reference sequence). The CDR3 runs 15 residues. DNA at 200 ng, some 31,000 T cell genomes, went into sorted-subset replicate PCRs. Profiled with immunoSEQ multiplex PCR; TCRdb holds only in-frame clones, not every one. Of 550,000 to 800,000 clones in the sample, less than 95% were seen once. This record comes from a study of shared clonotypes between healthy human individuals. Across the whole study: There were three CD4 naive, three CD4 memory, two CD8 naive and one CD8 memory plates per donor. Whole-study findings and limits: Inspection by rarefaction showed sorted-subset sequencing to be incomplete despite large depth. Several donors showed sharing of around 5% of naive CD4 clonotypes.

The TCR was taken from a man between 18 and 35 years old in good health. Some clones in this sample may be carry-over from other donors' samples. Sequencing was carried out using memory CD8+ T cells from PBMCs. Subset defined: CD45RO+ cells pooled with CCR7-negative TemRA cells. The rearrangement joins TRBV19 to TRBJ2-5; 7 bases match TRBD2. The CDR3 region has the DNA TGTGCCAGTAGTATTAAAGTGGGAGGGCCGGAGACCCAGTACTTC. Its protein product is CASSIKVGGPETQYF.